The entry below describes one T cell receptor beta chain. Its antigen specificity is not known. The record has no base qualities; no much larger clone is one base away. V is pared back by 5 bases and J by 4 bases, with 21 bases lying between the germline termini. The CDR3 measures 16 amino acids from cysteine to phenylalanine. Solely the CDR3 DNA is kept, with 48 bases framed from the first base. Via the germline V gene, CDR1 is SGHNT and CDR2 YENEEA. This entry comes from a study of T cell repertoires in MIS-A myocarditis (dated by TCRdb to between 2021 and 2023). TCRbeta CDR3 regions were amplified by the immunoSEQ bias-controlled multiplex PCR and were subjected to high-throughput sequencing. Regarding the original processing steps: CDR3 sequences were collapsed and filtered by the immunoSEQ vendor pipeline to quantify abundance and frequency of each unique TCRbeta CDR3. Dominant CDR3 amino acid sequences were clustered with SARS-CoV-2-specific ImmuneCODE TCRbeta sequences by CD-HIT at a 90% global sequence identity threshold. Clones were classed as hyperexpanded at frequencies of 0.1 to 1 and as large at frequencies of 0.01 to 0.1. For the dominant clones, CDR3 amino acid sequences and V and J gene assignments were confirmed with MiXCR. The R stringdist package was used to calculate Levenshtein distances between the patient clonotypes and the ImmuneCODE hits. What TCRdb holds here is the immuneACCESS table cut down to in-frame rearrangements. Part of the clones is not present; checked against another copy, under half of the missing clones reflect an unresolved V gene, and the others are unexplained. V and J calls and clone size are given by that table; D and trimming were obtained from the DNA. This sample gives 14,000 to 15,000 clones in total; just under 75% of them show up just once. The biggest ten clones account for approximately 62% of the sample.

The QIAamp DNA FFPE kit was used to extract genomic DNA from formalin-fixed paraffin-embedded autopsy tissue. The material sequenced was left ventricle heart tissue obtained at autopsy. In light of the paper, this sample's cell subset or site label describes: cardiac tissue sample (left or right ventricle, interventricular septum, or pericardium). The TCR originated in a man aged 18 to 35 with fulminant myocarditis from multisystem inflammatory syndrome in adults (MIS-A) after COVID-19. The rearrangement joined TRBV11-3 to TRBJ2-7, with the identity of the D gene unclear. CDR3 sequence: CASSPSSWVIAYEQYF. Read as DNA, the sequence is TGTGCCAGCAGCCCGTCTTCGTGGGTAATTGCGTACGAGCAGTACTTC.